The 13 T cell receptor beta chains below come from one sample, sequenced in a study of T cell responses to AZD1222 COVID-19 vaccine. Profiling relied on immunoSEQ multiplex PCR, and the TCRdb table lists in-frame clones only, not all of them. Among over 120,000 clones listed, approximately 92% were seen once. The material was peripheral blood, obtained on day 0 of AZD1222 vaccination. Receptors were obtained from an adult in good health.

The rearrangement links TRBV19 to TRBJ1-5, with 8 bases that match TRBD1. The ends lost 3 bases at V and 7 bases at J; junction bases unmatched: 8. The germline V gene encodes CDR1 LNHDA and CDR2 SQIVND (reference sequence). This CDR3 contains 15 residues. The CDR3 nucleotides are TGTGCCAGTAGTATTTTGGACAGGGATGTACAGCCCCAGCATTTT. Amino acid sequence: CASSILDRDVQPQHF.

This clone was picked up one time. The rearrangement links TRBV3-1 (or the pseudogene TRBV3-2) to TRBJ2-7, with no clear D. V was clipped by 0 bases and J by 3 bases, with 0 bases between them. CDR1 and CDR2 from the germline V gene are LGHDT and YNNKEL (reference sequence). This CDR3 region has 11 residues. The CDR3 sequence is CASSQDYEQYF. Here the CDR3 DNA reads TGTGCCAGCAGCCAAGACTACGAGCAGTACTTC.

The rearrangement joins TRBV6-2 or TRBV6-3 to TRBJ1-1, with 8 nucleotides matching TRBD1. Germline loops: CDR1 MNHEY, CDR2 SVGEGT. Unmatched junction bases numbered 17, after V lost 2 bases and J lost 6 bases. The CDR3 has 18 amino acids. This chain's CDR3 is CASSYRTSGGPPQSEAFF. The DNA of the CDR3 is TGTGCCAGCAGTTACCGAACCTCAGGGGGCCCTCCTCAGTCTGAAGCTTTCTTT.

On this clone itself: Its ends do not fully match the called genes, so a read error is possible. The chain couples TRBV19 to TRBJ1-3; D unclear. Germline loops: CDR1 LNHDA, CDR2 SQIVND (reference sequence). The CDR3 spans 12 residues. The CDR3 DNA is TGTGCCAGTAATATATCTGGAAACACCATATATTTT. This gives the protein CASNISGNTIYF. The full variable domain, completed using reference TRBV19 and TRBJ1-3, is DGGITQSPKYLFRKEGQNVTLSCEQNLNHDAMYWYRQDPGQGLRLIYYSQIVNDFQKGDIAEGYSVSREKKESFPLTVTSAQKNPTAFYLCASNISGNTIYFGEGSWLTVV.

The V gene is TRBV19, the J gene TRBJ1-5; 7 nucleotides match TRBD1. CDR1 is LNHDA and CDR2 is SQIVND in the germline V gene (reference sequence). The V and J ends lost 1 base and 0 bases, in that order; junction bases with no gene match: 15. The CDR3 runs 20 residues. CDR3 amino acids: CASSIVSRTGGLNSNQPQHF. The DNA of the CDR3 is TGTGCCAGTAGTATAGTTAGTAGGACAGGCGGACTGAATAGCAATCAGCCCCAGCATTTT. Based on the CDR3 plus reference TRBV19 and TRBJ1-5, the full variable domain is DGGITQSPKYLFRKEGQNVTLSCEQNLNHDAMYWYRQDPGQGLRLIYYSQIVNDFQKGDIAEGYSVSREKKESFPLTVTSAQKNPTAFYLCASSIVSRTGGLNSNQPQHFGDGTRLSIL.

V and J are TRBV19 and TRBJ2-7; D ambiguous. V gave up 6 bases and J gave up 2 bases, with 17 bases separating them. Germline V gene lookup returns CDR1 LNHDA and CDR2 SQIVND (reference sequence). The CDR3 loop spans 15 amino acids. DNA of the CDR3: TGTGCCAGTAGCCAGCCAGGACGTAAACCCTACGAGCAGTACTTC. Its protein product is CASSQPGRKPYEQYF.

The V call is TRBV2, the J call TRBJ2-1; 11 bases fit TRBD2. The V segment lost 6 bases and the J segment 10 bases; nucleotides outside the gene matches: 8. The CDR3 totals 14 residues. Germline loops: CDR1 SNHLY, CDR2 FYNNEI. CDR3 region: CASRRTSGSQEQFF. Written as DNA, the CDR3 is TGTGCCAGCAGAAGGACTAGCGGGTCCCAGGAGCAGTTCTTC.

The chain uses TRBV5-6 and TRBJ2-2; D unclear. From germline, CDR1 is SGHDT and CDR2 YYEEEE. Trimming left V 2 bases short and J 1 base short, with 3 bases between. This CDR3 has 13 amino acids. CDR3 amino acids: CASSLRNTGELFF. CDR3 nucleotide sequence: TGTGCCAGCAGCTTAAGGAACACCGGGGAGCTGTTTTTT. Using reference TRBV5-6 and TRBJ2-2 for the parts outside the CDR3, the full variable domain is DAGVTQSPTHLIKTRGQQVTLRCSPKSGHDTVSWYQQALGQGPQFIFQYYEEEERQRGNFPDRFSGHQFPNYSSELNVNALLLGDSALYLCASSLRNTGELFFGEGSRLTVL.

The rearrangement joins TRBV11-2 to TRBJ1-2; 7 nucleotides agree with TRBD1. The germline CDR1 and CDR2 sequences are SGHAT and FQNNGV. J lost 2 bases, V lost 3 bases, and 9 bases had no gene match. There are 16 residues in the CDR3. The CDR3 DNA reads as TGTGCCAGCAGCTTCACCTCGGGACAGCTAAACTATGGCTACACCTTC. As protein: CASSFTSGQLNYGYTF.

This clone was seen more than once but under ten times. The chain uses TRBV3-1 (or the pseudogene TRBV3-2) and TRBJ1-6; no definite D call. The V end was cut by 3 bases, the J end by 10 bases, with 13 bases between. In germline, CDR1 is LGHDT, CDR2 YNNKEL (reference sequence). CDR3 length: 14 amino acids. This CDR3 is CASSQRRDRSPLHF. Here the CDR3 DNA reads TGTGCCAGCAGCCAGCGGAGGGATCGCTCACCCCTCCACTTT.

This chain joins TRBV7-8 and TRBJ1-2, with D possibly matching TRBD1 (6 bases). CDR3 length: 14 residues. V dropped 3 bases and J dropped 6 bases, with 14 bases sitting between them. Germline CDR1 SGHVS, CDR2 FQNEAQ. The CDR3 bases are TGTGCCAGCAGCTTTGCCGGGGGCGCGGATGGCTACACCTTC. Translated, it gives CASSFAGGADGYTF.

The chain recombines TRBV10-3 with TRBJ1-6; unclear D gene. The CDR3 loop spans 16 amino acids. Germline-derived CDR1 and CDR2 are ENHRY and SYGVKD. Trimming took 4 bases from V and 10 from J, leaving 20 bases between them. CDR3 in DNA: TGTGCCATCAGTGGTCTTGATAGGCAGTTGGGCTCACCCCTCCACTTT. Its translation is CAISGLDRQLGSPLHF.

J is TRBJ2-7 and V is TRBV28, with 10 bases matching TRBD1. The CDR3 totals 19 residues. Germline CDR1 MDHEN, CDR2 SYDVKM. V shed 4 bases, J shed 1 base, and the junction held 16 bases outside the gene matches. CDR3 DNA: TGTGCCAGCAGTTCGTACACCGGGACAGGGGAATTCAATTCCTACGAGCAGTACTTC. Its protein is CASSSYTGTGEFNSYEQYF.